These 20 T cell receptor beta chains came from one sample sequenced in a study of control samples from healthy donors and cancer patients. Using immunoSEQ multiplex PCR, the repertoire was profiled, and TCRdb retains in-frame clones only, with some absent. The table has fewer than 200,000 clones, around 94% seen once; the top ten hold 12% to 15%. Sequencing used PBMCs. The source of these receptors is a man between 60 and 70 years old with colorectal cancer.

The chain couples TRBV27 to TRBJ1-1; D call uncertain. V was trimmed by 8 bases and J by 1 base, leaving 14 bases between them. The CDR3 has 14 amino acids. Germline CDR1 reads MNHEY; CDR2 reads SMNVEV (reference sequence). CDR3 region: CASRSAEGNTEAFF. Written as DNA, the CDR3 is TGTGCCAGCCGCTCGGCGGAAGGGAACACTGAAGCTTTCTTT.

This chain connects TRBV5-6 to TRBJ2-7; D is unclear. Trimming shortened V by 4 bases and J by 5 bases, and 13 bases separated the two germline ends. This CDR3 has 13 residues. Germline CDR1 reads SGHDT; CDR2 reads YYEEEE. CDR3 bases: TGTGCCAGCAGCCCAGAGGTTTCCAACGAGCAGTACTTC. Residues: CASSPEVSNEQYF.

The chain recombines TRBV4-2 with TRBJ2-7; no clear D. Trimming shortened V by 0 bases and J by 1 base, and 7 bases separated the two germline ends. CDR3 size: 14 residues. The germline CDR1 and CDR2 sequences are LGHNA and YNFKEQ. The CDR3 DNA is TGTGCCAGCAGCCAAGATAAACTATCCTACGAGCAGTACTTC. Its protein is CASSQDKLSYEQYF.

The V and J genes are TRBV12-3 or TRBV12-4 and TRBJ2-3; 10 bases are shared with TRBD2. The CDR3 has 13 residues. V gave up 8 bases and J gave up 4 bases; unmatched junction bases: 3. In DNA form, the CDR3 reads TGTGCCAGCCAGCGGGGGGGGCCAGATACGCAGTATTTT. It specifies CASQRGGPDTQYF.

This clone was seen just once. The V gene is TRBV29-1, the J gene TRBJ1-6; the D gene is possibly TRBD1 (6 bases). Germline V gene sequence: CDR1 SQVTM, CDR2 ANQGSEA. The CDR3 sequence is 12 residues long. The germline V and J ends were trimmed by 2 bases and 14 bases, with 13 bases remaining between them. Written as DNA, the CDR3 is TGCAGCGTTGAAAGAGAGGGGGGTGCCCTCCACTTT. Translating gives CSVEREGGALHF.

CDR3 in DNA: TGTGCCAGCACCTCCCAGCTAACGGGTAATGAGCAGTTCTTC. Translation gives CASTSQLTGNEQFF. This rearrangement joins TRBV2 to TRBJ2-1; unclear D gene. Germline CDR1 and CDR2: SNHLY and FYNNEI. This CDR3 region has 14 residues. Trimming removed 7 bases from V and 7 bases from J, with 17 bases in between.

Written as DNA, the CDR3 is TGTGCCAGCAGCGCGAGGGGAGGGAGGGAGACCCAGTACTTC. Amino acid sequence: CASSARGGRETQYF. The V gene is TRBV9, the J gene TRBJ2-5, with TRBD2 matching over 7 bases. The CDR3 covers 14 residues. Per the germline V gene, CDR1 is SGDLS and CDR2 is YYNGEE. The junction had 7 bases not matched to a gene; V was cut back by 3 bases and J by 5 bases.

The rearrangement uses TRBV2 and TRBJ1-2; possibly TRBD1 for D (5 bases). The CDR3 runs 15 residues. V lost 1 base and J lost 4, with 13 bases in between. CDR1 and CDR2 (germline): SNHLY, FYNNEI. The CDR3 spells CASSEVGQDPYGYTF. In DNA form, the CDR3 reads TGTGCCAGCAGTGAAGTGGGGCAGGACCCCTATGGCTACACCTTC.

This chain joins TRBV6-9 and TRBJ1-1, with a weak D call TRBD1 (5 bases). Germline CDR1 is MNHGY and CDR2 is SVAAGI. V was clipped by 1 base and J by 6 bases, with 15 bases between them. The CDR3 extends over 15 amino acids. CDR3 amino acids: CASSYCKGTRSEAFF. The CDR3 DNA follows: TGTGCCAGCAGTTATTGTAAGGGGACTAGGTCTGAAGCTTTCTTT.

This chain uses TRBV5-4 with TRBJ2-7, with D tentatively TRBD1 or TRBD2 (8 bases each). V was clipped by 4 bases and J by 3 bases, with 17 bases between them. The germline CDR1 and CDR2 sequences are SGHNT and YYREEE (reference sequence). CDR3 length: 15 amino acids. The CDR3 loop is CASSPGGDRIYEQYF. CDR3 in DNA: TGTGCCAGCAGCCCCGGGGGGGACAGGATCTACGAGCAGTACTTC.

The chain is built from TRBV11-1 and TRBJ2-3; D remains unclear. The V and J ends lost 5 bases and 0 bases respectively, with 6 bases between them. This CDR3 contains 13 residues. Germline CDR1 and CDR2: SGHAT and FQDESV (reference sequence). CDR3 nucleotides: TGTGCCAGCAGCGTCGATAGCACAGATACGCAGTATTTT. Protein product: CASSVDSTDTQYF. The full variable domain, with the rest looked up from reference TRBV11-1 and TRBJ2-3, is EAEVAQSPRYKITEKSQAVAFWCDPISGHATLYWYRQILGQGPELLVQFQDESVVDDSQLPKDRFSAERLKGVDSTLKIQPAELGDSAMYLCASSVDSTDTQYFGPGTRLTVL.

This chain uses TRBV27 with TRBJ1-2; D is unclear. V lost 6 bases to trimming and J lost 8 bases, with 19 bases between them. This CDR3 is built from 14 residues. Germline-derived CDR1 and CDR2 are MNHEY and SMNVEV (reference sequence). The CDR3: CASRPDGSSAGYTF. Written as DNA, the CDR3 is TGTGCCAGCAGACCGGACGGCTCCTCGGCCGGCTACACCTTC.

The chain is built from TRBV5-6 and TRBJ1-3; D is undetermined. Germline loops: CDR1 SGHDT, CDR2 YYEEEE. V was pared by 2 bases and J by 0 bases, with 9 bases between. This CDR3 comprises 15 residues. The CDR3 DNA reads TGTGCCAGCAGCTTCGGACGGTCCTCTGGAAACACCATATATTTT. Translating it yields CASSFGRSSGNTIYF. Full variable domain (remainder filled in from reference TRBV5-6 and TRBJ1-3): DAGVTQSPTHLIKTRGQQVTLRCSPKSGHDTVSWYQQALGQGPQFIFQYYEEEERQRGNFPDRFSGHQFPNYSSELNVNALLLGDSALYLCASSFGRSSGNTIYFGEGSWLTVV.

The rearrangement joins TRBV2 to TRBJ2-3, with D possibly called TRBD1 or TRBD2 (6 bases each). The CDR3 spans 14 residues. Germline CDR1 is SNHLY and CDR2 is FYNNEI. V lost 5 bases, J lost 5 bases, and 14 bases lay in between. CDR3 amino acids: CASSSGGHGDTQYF. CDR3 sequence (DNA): TGTGCCAGCAGTTCTGGGGGGCATGGAGATACGCAGTATTTT.

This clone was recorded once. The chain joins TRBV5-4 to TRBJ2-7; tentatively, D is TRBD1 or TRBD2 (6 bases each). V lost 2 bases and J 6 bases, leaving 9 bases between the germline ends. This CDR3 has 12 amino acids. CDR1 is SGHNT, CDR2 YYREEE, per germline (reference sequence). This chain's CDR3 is CASSFGGGEQYF. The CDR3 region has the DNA TGTGCCAGCAGCTTCGGGGGCGGCGAGCAGTACTTC.

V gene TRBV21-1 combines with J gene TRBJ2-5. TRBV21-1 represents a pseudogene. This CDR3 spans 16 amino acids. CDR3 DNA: TGTGCCAGCACGAAGAGCGATCACAAGGGAAGAGAGACCCAGTACTTC. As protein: CASTKSDHKGRETQYF.

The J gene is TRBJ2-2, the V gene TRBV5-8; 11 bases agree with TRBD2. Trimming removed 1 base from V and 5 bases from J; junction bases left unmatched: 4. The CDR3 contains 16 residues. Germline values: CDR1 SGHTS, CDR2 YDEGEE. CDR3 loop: CASSLPGTSGTGELFF. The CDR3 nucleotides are TGTGCCAGCAGCTTGCCCGGGACTAGCGGTACCGGGGAGCTGTTTTTT.

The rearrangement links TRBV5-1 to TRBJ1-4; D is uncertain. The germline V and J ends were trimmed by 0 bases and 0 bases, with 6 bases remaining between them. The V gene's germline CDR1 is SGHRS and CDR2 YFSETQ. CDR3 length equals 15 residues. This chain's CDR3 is CASSLEPATNEKLFF. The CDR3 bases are TGCGCCAGCAGCTTGGAACCTGCAACTAATGAAAAACTGTTTTTT.

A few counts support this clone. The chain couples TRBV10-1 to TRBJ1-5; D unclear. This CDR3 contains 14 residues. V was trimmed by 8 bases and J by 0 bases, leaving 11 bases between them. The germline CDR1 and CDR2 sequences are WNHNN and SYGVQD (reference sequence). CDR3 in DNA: TGCGCCAGCGGGCGGGCGATTAGCAATCAGCCCCAGCATTTT. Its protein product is CASGRAISNQPQHF.

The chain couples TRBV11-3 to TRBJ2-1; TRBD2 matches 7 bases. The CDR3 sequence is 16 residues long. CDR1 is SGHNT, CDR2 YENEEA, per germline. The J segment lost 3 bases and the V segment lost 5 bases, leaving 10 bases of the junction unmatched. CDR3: CASSPKTGTIYNEQFF. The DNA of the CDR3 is TGTGCCAGCAGCCCAAAAACCGGGACTATCTACAATGAGCAGTTCTTC.